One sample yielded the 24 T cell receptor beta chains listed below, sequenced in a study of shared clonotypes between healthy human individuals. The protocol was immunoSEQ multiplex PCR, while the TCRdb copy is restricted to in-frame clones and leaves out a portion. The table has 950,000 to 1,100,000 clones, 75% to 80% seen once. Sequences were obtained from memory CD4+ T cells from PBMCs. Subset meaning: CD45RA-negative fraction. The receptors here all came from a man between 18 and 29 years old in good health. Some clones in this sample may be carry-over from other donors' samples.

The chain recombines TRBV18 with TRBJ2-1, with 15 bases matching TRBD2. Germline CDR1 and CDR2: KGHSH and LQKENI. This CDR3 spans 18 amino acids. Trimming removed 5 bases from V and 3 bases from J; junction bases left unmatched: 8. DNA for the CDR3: TGTGCCAGCTCAGGACTAGCGGGAGGGCCCGAAGTCTACAATGAGCAGTTCTTC. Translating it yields CASSGLAGGPEVYNEQFF.

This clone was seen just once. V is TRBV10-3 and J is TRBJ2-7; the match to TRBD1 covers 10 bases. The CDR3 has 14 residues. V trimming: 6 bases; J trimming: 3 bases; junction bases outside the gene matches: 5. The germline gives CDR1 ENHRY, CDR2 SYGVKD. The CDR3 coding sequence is TGTGCCATCAGCTCGGGACAGGGGAGCTACGAGCAGTACTTC. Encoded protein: CAISSGQGSYEQYF.

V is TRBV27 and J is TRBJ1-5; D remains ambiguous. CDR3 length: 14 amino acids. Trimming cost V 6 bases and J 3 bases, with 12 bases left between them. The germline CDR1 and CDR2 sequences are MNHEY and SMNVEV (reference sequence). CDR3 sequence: CASSPRETNQPQHF. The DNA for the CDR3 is TGTGCCAGCAGCCCCCGGGAGACCAATCAGCCCCAGCATTTT.

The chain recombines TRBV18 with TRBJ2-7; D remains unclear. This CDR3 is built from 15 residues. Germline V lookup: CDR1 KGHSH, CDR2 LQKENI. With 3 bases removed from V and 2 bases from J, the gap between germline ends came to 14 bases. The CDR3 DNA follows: TGTGCCAGCTCACCGCCCCGCCCGGGTCCCTACGAGCAGTACTTC. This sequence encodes CASSPPRPGPYEQYF.

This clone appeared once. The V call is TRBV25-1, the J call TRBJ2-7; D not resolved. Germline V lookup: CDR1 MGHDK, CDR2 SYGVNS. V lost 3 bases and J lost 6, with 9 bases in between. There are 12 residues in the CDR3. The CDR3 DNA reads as TGTGCCAGCAGTGATACGGGTTCCGAGCAGTACTTC. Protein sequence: CASSDTGSEQYF.

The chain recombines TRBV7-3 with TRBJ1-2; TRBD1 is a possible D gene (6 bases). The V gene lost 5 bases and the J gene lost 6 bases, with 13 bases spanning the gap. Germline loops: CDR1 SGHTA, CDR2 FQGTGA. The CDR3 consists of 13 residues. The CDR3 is CASSPHRDDGYTF. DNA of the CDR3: TGTGCCAGCAGCCCCCACAGGGATGATGGCTACACCTTC.

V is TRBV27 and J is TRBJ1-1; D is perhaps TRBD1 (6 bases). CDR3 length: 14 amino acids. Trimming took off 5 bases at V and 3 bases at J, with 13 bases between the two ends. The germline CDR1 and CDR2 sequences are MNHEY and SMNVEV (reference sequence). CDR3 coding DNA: TGTGCCAGCAGTCTGGGGGCGCGGTACACTGAAGCTTTCTTT. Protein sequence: CASSLGARYTEAFF.

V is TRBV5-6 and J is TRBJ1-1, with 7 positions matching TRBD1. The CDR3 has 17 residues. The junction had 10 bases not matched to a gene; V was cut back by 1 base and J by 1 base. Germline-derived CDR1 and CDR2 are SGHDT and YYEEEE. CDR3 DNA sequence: TGTGCCAGCAGCTTGTGGGGCCAGGGGGAACCGAACACTGAAGCTTTCTTT. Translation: CASSLWGQGEPNTEAFF.

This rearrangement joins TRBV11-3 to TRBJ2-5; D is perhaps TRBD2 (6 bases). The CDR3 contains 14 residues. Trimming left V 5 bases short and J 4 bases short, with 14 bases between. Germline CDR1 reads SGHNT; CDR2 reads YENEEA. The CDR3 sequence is CASSLGQGGETQYF. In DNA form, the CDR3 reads TGTGCCAGCAGCCTAGGGCAGGGAGGAGAGACCCAGTACTTC. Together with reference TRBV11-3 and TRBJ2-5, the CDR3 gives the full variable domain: EAGVVQSPRYKIIEKKQPVAFWCNPISGHNTLYWYLQNLGQGPELLIRYENEEAVDDSQLPKDRFSAERLKGVDSTLKIQPAELGDSAVYLCASSLGQGGETQYFGPGTRLLVL.

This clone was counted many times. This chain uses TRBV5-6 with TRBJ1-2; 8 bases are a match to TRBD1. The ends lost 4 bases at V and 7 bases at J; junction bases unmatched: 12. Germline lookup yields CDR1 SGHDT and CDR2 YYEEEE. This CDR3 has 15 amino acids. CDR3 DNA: TGTGCCAGCAGCAGGGGAACAGGGGGGACGGCTGGCTACACCTTC. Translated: CASSRGTGGTAGYTF.

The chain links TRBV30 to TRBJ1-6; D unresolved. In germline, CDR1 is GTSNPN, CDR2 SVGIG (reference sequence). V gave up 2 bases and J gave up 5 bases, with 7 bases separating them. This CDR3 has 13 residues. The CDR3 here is CAWSRRDNSPLHF. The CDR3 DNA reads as TGTGCCTGGAGTCGCAGAGATAATTCACCCCTCCACTTT.

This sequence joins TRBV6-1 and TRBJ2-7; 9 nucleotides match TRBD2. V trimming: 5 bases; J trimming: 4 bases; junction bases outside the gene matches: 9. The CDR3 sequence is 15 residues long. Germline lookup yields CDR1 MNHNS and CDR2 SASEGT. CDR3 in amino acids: CASSSRLAEGYEQYF. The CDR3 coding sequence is TGTGCCAGCAGTTCCCGACTAGCGGAAGGTTACGAGCAGTACTTC.

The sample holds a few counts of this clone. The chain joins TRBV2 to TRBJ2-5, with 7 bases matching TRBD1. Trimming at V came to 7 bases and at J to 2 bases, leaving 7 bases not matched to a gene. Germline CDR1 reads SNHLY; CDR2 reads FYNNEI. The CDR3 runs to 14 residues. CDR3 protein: CASKPDRVQETQYF. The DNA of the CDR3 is TGTGCCAGCAAACCCGACAGGGTTCAAGAGACCCAGTACTTC.

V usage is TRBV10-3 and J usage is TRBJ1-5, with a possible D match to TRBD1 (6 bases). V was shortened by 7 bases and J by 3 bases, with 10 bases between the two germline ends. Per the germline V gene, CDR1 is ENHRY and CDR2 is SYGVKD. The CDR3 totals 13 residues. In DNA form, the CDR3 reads TGTGCCATCACTAGGGACATCAATCAGCCCCAGCATTTT. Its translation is CAITRDINQPQHF.

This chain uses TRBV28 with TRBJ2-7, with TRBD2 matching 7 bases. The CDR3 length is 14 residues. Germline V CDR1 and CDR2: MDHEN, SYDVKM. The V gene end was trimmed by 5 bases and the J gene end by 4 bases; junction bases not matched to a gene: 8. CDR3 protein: CASSPSGTKYEQYF. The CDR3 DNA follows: TGTGCCAGCAGTCCCTCCGGGACTAAATACGAGCAGTACTTC.

CDR3 in amino acids: CASSFEMGEQFF. Here the CDR3 DNA reads TGTGCCAGCAGCTTCGAGATGGGTGAGCAGTTCTTC. V is TRBV5-8 and J is TRBJ2-1; D is unclear. V was clipped by 2 bases and J by 9 bases, with 9 bases between them. There are 12 residues in the CDR3. CDR1 and CDR2 from the germline V gene are SGHTS and YDEGEE.

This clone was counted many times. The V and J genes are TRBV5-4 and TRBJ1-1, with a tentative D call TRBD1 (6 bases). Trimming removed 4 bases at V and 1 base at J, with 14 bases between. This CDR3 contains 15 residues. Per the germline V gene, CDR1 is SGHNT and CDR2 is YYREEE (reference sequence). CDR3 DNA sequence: TGTGCCAGCAGCAAGGGGGGACATCAGAACACTGAAGCTTTCTTT. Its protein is CASSKGGHQNTEAFF.

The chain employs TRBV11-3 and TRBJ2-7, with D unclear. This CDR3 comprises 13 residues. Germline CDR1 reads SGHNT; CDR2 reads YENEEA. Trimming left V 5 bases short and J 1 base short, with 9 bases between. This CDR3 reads CASSPPSSYEQYF. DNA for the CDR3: TGTGCCAGCAGCCCTCCCAGTTCCTACGAGCAGTACTTC.

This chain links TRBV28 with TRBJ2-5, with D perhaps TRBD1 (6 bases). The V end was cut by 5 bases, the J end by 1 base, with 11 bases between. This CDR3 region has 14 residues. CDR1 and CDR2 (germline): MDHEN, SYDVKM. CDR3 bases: TGTGCCAGCAGTATAACAGGGCCCCAAGAGACCCAGTACTTC. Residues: CASSITGPQETQYF.

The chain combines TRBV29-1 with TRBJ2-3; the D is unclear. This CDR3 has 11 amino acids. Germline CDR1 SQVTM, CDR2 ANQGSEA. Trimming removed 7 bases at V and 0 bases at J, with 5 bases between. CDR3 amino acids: CSESSTDTQYF. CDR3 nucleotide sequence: TGCAGCGAAAGCAGCACAGATACGCAGTATTTT.

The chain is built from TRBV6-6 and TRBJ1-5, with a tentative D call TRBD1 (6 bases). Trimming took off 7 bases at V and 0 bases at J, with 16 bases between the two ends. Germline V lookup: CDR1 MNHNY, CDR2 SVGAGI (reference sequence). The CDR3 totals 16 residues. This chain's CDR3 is CASTFIGGNSNQPQHF. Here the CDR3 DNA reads TGTGCCAGCACCTTCATAGGGGGAAATAGCAATCAGCCCCAGCATTTT.

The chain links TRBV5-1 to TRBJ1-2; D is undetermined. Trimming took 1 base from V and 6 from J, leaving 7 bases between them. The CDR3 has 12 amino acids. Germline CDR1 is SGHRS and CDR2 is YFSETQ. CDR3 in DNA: TGCGCCAGCAGCTTGCTCCAGGATGGCTACACCTTC. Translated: CASSLLQDGYTF.

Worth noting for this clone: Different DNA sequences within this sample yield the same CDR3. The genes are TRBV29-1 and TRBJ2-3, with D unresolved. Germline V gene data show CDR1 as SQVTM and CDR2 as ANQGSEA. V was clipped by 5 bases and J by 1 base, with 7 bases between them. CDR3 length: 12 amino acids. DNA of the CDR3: TGCAGCGTTAAGACTGGCACAGATACGCAGTATTTT. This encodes CSVKTGTDTQYF.

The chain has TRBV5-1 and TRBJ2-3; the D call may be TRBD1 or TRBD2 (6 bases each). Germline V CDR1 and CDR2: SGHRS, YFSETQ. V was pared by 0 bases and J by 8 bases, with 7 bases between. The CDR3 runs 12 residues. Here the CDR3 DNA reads TGCGCCAGCAGCTTGGAGGGGGGTACGCAGTATTTT. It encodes CASSLEGGTQYF.